Below are 27 T cell receptor beta chains sequenced from a single sample in a study of sequential checkpoint blockade in melanoma. Only in-frame clones appear in the TCRdb table, and some are missing; sequencing was by immunoSEQ multiplex PCR. The sample shows roughly 30,000 clones, 83% of them seen only once. Treatment reported: randomized to nivolumab then ipilimumab (arm A) or the reverse (arm B). Specimen: CD8+ T cells sorted from blood (inferred from file names), collected from a patient given nivolumab and ipilimumab in sequence. The receptors shown here come from a human donor with melanoma.

The chain uses TRBV4-3 and TRBJ2-1, with TRBD2 as a possible D gene (7 bases). The CDR3 extends over 14 amino acids. Germline lookup yields CDR1 LGHNA and CDR2 YSLEER. Trimming took 1 base from V and 8 from J, leaving 12 bases between them. In DNA, the CDR3 is TGCGCCAGCAGCCAAGGGGGGGGGCGCTATGAGCAGTTCTTC. It yields the protein CASSQGGGRYEQFF.

The chain combines TRBV19 with TRBJ2-7, with D hard to call. Germline values: CDR1 LNHDA, CDR2 SQIVND (reference sequence). The germline V and J ends were trimmed by 5 bases and 5 bases, with 13 bases remaining between them. The CDR3 is made up of 13 amino acids. The DNA for the CDR3 is TGTGCCAGTAGTCCCACGATGGGCCACGAGCAGTACTTC. Its protein product is CASSPTMGHEQYF.

CDR3 region: CASSAEDRVGYTF. CDR3 sequence (DNA): TGTGCCAGCAGCGCCGAGGACAGGGTTGGCTACACCTTC. V is TRBV9 and J is TRBJ1-2; 8 bases align to TRBD1. In germline, CDR1 is SGDLS, CDR2 YYNGEE. The CDR3 covers 13 residues. Trimming removed 3 bases from V and 7 bases from J; junction bases left unmatched: 5.

The chain combines TRBV28 with TRBJ1-3; unclear D gene. CDR1 MDHEN and CDR2 SYDVKM come from the germline V gene. The CDR3 runs to 16 residues. The V end lost 3 bases, the J end lost 1 base, and 13 bases lay between the germline ends. The CDR3 DNA is TGTGCCAGCAGTTTGCCGGGGTTTGGTTCTGGAAACACCATATATTTT. The encoded protein is CASSLPGFGSGNTIYF. Full variable domain (remainder filled in from reference TRBV28 and TRBJ1-3): DVKVTQSSRYLVKRTGEKVFLECVQDMDHENMFWYRQDPGLGLRLIYFSYDVKMKEKGDIPEGYSVSREKKERFSLILESASTNQTSMYLCASSLPGFGSGNTIYFGEGSWLTVV.

The chain is built from TRBV29-1 and TRBJ1-1; D unresolved. V was clipped by 4 bases and J by 0 bases, with 6 bases between them. The CDR3 spans 12 residues. CDR1 and CDR2 from the germline V gene are SQVTM and ANQGSEA. CDR3 nucleotide sequence: TGCAGCGTTGGGCAGATGAACACTGAAGCTTTCTTT. This gives the protein CSVGQMNTEAFF.

This clone has just a few counts. The chain employs TRBV7-9 and TRBJ2-5, with a tentative D call TRBD1 (5 bases). Germline CDR1 SEHNR, CDR2 FQNEAQ (reference sequence). V lost 5 bases to trimming and J lost 3 bases, with 13 bases between them. CDR3 length: 14 amino acids. The CDR3 DNA sequence: TGTGCCAGCAGCCCACCAGGGTTAGAAGAGACCCAGTACTTC. Amino acids: CASSPPGLEETQYF.

This clone was detected once. The chain recombines TRBV7-2 with TRBJ1-2, with D tentatively TRBD1 (5 bases). Germline lookup yields CDR1 SGHTA and CDR2 FQGNSA. The length of the CDR3 is 15 residues. Trimming took off 6 bases at V and 6 bases at J, with 20 bases between the two ends. The CDR3 nucleotides are TGTGCCAGCAGTCATCCCGGTGGTTGGGGCGATGGCTACACCTTC. Translation gives CASSHPGGWGDGYTF.

The V call is TRBV5-5, the J call TRBJ1-4; D remains unclear. This CDR3 comprises 13 residues. From germline, CDR1 is SGHKS and CDR2 YYEKEE (reference sequence). Between the trimmed V and J ends, which lost 8 bases and 4 bases, there was a span of 12 bases. CDR3 sequence (DNA): TGTGCCAGTGCCCGGGATCTTAATGAAAAACTGTTTTTT. This codes for CASARDLNEKLFF.

The rearrangement uses TRBV5-5 and TRBJ2-2, with unresolved D. The length of the CDR3 is 14 residues. V lost 6 bases to trimming and J lost 5 bases, with 14 bases between them. Germline V lookup: CDR1 SGHKS, CDR2 YYEKEE (reference sequence). CDR3 loop: CASNIDPFTGELFF. The CDR3 bases are TGTGCCAGCAACATCGATCCTTTTACCGGGGAGCTGTTTTTT. The entire variable domain, with the rest obtained from reference TRBV5-5 and TRBJ2-2, is as follows: DAGVTQSPTHLIKTRGQQVTLRCSPISGHKSVSWYQQVLGQGPQFIFQYYEKEERGRGNFPDRFSARQFPNYSSELNVNALLLGDSALYLCASNIDPFTGELFFGEGSRLTVL.

The gene calls are TRBV5-6 and TRBJ1-1; D not resolved. Germline V gene lookup returns CDR1 SGHDT and CDR2 YYEEEE. V was clipped by 4 bases and J by 6 bases, with 22 bases between them. The CDR3 extends over 16 amino acids. Here the CDR3 reads CASSPSPAFGLAEAFF. The DNA for the CDR3 is TGTGCCAGCAGCCCCTCACCTGCTTTCGGTCTTGCTGAAGCTTTCTTT.

This chain joins TRBV27 and TRBJ2-1, with TRBD2 as a possible D gene (6 bases). This CDR3 contains 16 residues. V shed 4 bases and J shed 0 bases, with 13 bases lying between them. Germline V gene lookup returns CDR1 MNHEY and CDR2 SMNVEV (reference sequence). CDR3 sequence reads: CASSWLGRSSYNEQFF. DNA of the CDR3: TGTGCCAGCAGTTGGCTGGGGAGGAGCTCCTACAATGAGCAGTTCTTC.

The chain couples TRBV27 to TRBJ2-3; 7 bases align to TRBD2. With 6 bases clipped from V and 0 bases from J, the junction kept 3 bases outside the gene matches. The CDR3 has 14 amino acids. CDR1 is MNHEY and CDR2 is SMNVEV in the germline V gene (reference sequence). In DNA form, the CDR3 reads TGTGCCAGCAGACTAGCGAGGAGCACAGATACGCAGTATTTT. It is translated as CASRLARSTDTQYF.

This chain links TRBV27 with TRBJ2-7; 7 nucleotides agree with TRBD1. The CDR3 length is 14 residues. The junction had 8 bases not matched to a gene; V was cut back by 3 bases and J by 6 bases. The germline CDR1 and CDR2 sequences are MNHEY and SMNVEV (reference sequence). DNA for the CDR3: TGTGCCAGCAGTTTTAGTCCGACAGGGATCGAGCAGTACTTC. It yields the protein CASSFSPTGIEQYF.

The rearrangement joins TRBV27 to TRBJ2-2, with 7 bases identical to TRBD2. The CDR3 is 18 residues long. Germline assignment: CDR1 MNHEY and CDR2 SMNVEV (reference sequence). The V and J ends lost 0 bases and 8 bases, in that order; junction bases with no gene match: 15. The CDR3 here is CASSLSFTSGVFLGELFF. CDR3 sequence (DNA): TGTGCCAGCAGTTTATCATTTACCAGCGGGGTCTTTTTGGGGGAGCTGTTTTTT.

The chain is built from TRBV7-2 and TRBJ2-1; 7 nucleotides align to TRBD1. With V trimmed by 5 bases and J by 8 bases, 6 bases remained unmatched. The CDR3 runs 13 residues. Germline V gene sequence: CDR1 SGHTA, CDR2 FQGNSA. Here the CDR3 reads CASSPRDSYEQFF. The CDR3 bases are TGTGCCAGCAGCCCTCGGGACAGCTATGAGCAGTTCTTC.

The V call is TRBV9, the J call TRBJ2-2; no clear D. Per germline, CDR1 SGDLS and CDR2 YYNGEE. This CDR3 comprises 13 residues. V dropped 7 bases and J dropped 8 bases, with 15 bases sitting between them. DNA of the CDR3: TGTGCCAGCTGTTCTGGCGGTGGGGGGGAGCTGTTTTTT. Protein sequence: CASCSGGGGELFF.

The chain is built from TRBV5-6 and TRBJ2-7; 9 nucleotides line up with TRBD1. The V gene's germline CDR1 is SGHDT and CDR2 YYEEEE. This CDR3 is built from 14 residues. J gave up 5 bases and V 3 bases, and 6 bases lay outside the gene matches. CDR3 region: CASSWGTGLNEQYF. For the CDR3, the DNA is TGTGCCAGCAGCTGGGGGACAGGGCTCAACGAGCAGTACTTC.

This chain links TRBV4-2 with TRBJ2-5; the match to TRBD2 covers 10 bases. The CDR3 covers 15 residues. The germline V gene has CDR1 LGHNA and CDR2 YNFKEQ. With 0 bases clipped from V and 6 bases from J, the junction kept 4 bases outside the gene matches. CDR3 amino acids: CASSQELAGVQTQYF. In nucleotides, the CDR3 is TGTGCCAGCAGCCAAGAGCTAGCGGGAGTACAGACCCAGTACTTC.

This chain connects TRBV14 to TRBJ2-7, with 7 bases lining up with TRBD1. Germline loops: CDR1 SGHDN, CDR2 FVKESK. V trimming: 4 bases; J trimming: 1 base; junction bases outside the gene matches: 4. The CDR3 loop spans 14 amino acids. The CDR3 protein is CASSPTGQSYEQYF. CDR3 sequence (DNA): TGTGCCAGCAGCCCAACGGGACAGTCCTACGAGCAGTACTTC.

The sample holds one count of this clone. The chain couples TRBV7-9 to TRBJ1-4; TRBD1 aligns across 7 bases. J gave up 6 bases and V 3 bases, and 13 bases lay outside the gene matches. This CDR3 region has 17 residues. Looked up from germline, CDR1 is SEHNR and CDR2 is FQNEAQ (reference sequence). The CDR3 loop reads CASSFPSSTGRDEKLFF. CDR3 nucleotide sequence: TGTGCCAGCAGCTTCCCGTCATCGACAGGGCGGGATGAAAAACTGTTTTTT.

The chain joins TRBV27 to TRBJ2-1; 10 nucleotides line up with TRBD1. The CDR3 totals 19 residues. V trimming: 3 bases; J trimming: 5 bases; junction bases outside the gene matches: 16. From germline, CDR1 is MNHEY and CDR2 SMNVEV (reference sequence). The CDR3 protein is CASSFLPGQGDFLNNEQFF. As DNA, the CDR3 is TGTGCCAGCAGTTTCCTACCCGGACAGGGGGATTTTCTAAACAATGAGCAGTTCTTC.

The chain employs TRBV4-2 and TRBJ2-1; 10 positions agree with TRBD2. Germline V lookup: CDR1 LGHNA, CDR2 YNFKEQ. The CDR3 runs to 16 residues. The V and J ends lost 3 bases and 7 bases, in that order; junction bases with no gene match: 9. The CDR3 coding sequence is TGTGCCAGCAGCCAGTTTGGACTAGCGGACGGGAATGAGCAGTTCTTC. It encodes CASSQFGLADGNEQFF.

The gene calls are TRBV27 and TRBJ1-4; D not resolved. Trimming shortened V by 2 bases and J by 8 bases, and 12 bases separated the two germline ends. Germline CDR1 MNHEY, CDR2 SMNVEV (reference sequence). CDR3 size: 14 residues. This CDR3 reads CASSLGPFPEKLFF. The CDR3 nucleotides read TGTGCCAGCAGTTTAGGCCCGTTCCCGGAAAAACTGTTTTTT.

The chain is built from TRBV6-5 and TRBJ1-5; D call uncertain. V was cut by 0 bases and J by 6 bases, with 6 bases left in between. Germline CDR1 and CDR2: MNHEY and SVGAGI. This CDR3 is built from 13 residues. The DNA for the CDR3 is TGTGCCAGCAGTTACTCGATTAGTCAGCCCCAGCATTTT. Its protein is CASSYSISQPQHF.

This clone was detected only a few times. This chain joins TRBV18 and TRBJ1-2; 7 bases match TRBD1. Germline V CDR1 and CDR2: KGHSH, LQKENI. This CDR3 has 16 residues. The trim removed 3 bases at V and 7 bases at J, leaving 14 bases unmatched. The CDR3 region is CASSPDRGPQVSGYTF. CDR3 coding DNA: TGTGCCAGCTCACCGGATAGGGGGCCGCAAGTCTCTGGCTACACCTTC.

V is TRBV13 and J is TRBJ2-2; 13 bases match TRBD2. This CDR3 region has 18 residues. V trimming: 0 bases; J trimming: 0 bases; junction bases outside the gene matches: 1. CDR1 PRHDT and CDR2 FYEKMQ come from the germline V gene (reference sequence). CDR3 residues: CASSLGLAGGPNTGELFF. Written as DNA, the CDR3 is TGTGCCAGCAGCTTAGGACTAGCGGGAGGGCCGAACACCGGGGAGCTGTTTTTT.

The chain links TRBV6-6 to TRBJ2-1, with 8 bases lining up with TRBD2. This CDR3 contains 15 residues. Germline CDR1 reads MNHNY; CDR2 reads SVGAGI (reference sequence). Trimming took 5 bases from V and 3 from J; bases not matched to a gene: 6. The CDR3 DNA sequence: TGTGCCAGCAGTGCCATGGGACTAGACTACAATGAGCAGTTCTTC. Translated: CASSAMGLDYNEQFF.